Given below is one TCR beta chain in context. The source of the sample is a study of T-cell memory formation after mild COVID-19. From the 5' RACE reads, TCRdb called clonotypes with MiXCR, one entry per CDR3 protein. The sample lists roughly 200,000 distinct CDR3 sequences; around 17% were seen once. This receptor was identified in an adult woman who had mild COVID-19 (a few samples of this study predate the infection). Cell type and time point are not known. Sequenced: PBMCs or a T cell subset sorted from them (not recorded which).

The CDR3 loop reads CASSLNEYTGELFF. The CDR3 nucleotides read TGTGCCAGCAGTTTAAACGAATACACCGGGGAGCTGTTTTTT. The genes are TRBV12-3 or TRBV12-4 and TRBJ2-2; D unresolved. The CDR3 is 14 residues long. Between the trimmed V and J ends, which lost 2 bases and 3 bases, there was a span of 7 bases.